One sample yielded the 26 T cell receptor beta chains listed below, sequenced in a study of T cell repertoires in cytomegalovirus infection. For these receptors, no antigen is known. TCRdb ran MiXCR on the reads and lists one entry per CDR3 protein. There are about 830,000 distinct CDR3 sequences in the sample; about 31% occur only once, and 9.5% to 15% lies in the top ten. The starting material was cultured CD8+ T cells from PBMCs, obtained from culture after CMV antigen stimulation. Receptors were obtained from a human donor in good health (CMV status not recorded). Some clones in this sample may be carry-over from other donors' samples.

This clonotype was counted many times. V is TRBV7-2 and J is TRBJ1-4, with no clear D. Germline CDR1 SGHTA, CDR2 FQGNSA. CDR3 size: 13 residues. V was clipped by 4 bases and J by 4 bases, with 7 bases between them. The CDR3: CASSSIHNEKLFF. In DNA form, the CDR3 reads TGTGCCAGCAGCTCAATACATAATGAAAAACTGTTTTTT.

The CDR3 spells CASSITPGQWTEAFF. The CDR3 DNA follows: TGTGCCAGTAGTATAACCCCCGGGCAGTGGACTGAAGCTTTCTTT. This chain connects TRBV19 to TRBJ1-1; no reliable D call. From germline, CDR1 is LNHDA and CDR2 SQIVND (reference sequence). V shed 2 bases and J shed 5 bases, with 15 bases lying between them. The CDR3 has 15 amino acids.

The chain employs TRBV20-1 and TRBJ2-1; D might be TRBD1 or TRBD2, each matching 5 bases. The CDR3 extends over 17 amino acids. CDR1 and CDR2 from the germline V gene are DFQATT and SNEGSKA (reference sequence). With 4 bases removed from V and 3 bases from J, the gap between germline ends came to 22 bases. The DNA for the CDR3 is TGCAGTGCTACCTTGTGGGACCCTCCCGGGGACTACAATGAGCAGTTCTTC. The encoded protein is CSATLWDPPGDYNEQFF.

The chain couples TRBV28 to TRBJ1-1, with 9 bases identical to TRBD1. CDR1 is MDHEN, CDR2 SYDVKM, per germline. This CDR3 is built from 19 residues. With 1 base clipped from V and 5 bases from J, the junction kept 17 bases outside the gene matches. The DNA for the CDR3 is TGTGCCAGCAGTTTATTCGATATTACAGGGGGCCCTAGAGGGACTGAAGCTTTCTTT. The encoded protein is CASSLFDITGGPRGTEAFF. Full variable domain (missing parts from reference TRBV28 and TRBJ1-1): DVKVTQSSRYLVKRTGEKVFLECVQDMDHENMFWYRQDPGLGLRLIYFSYDVKMKEKGDIPEGYSVSREKKERFSLILESASTNQTSMYLCASSLFDITGGPRGTEAFFGQGTRLTVV.

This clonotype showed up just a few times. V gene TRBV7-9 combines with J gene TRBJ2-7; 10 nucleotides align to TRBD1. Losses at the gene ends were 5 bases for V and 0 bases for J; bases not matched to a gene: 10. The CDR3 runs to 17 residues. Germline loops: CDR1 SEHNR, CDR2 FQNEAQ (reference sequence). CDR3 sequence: CASSLKPGDRGSYEQYF. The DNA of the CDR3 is TGTGCCAGCAGCCTAAAACCCGGGGACAGGGGCTCCTACGAGCAGTACTTC.

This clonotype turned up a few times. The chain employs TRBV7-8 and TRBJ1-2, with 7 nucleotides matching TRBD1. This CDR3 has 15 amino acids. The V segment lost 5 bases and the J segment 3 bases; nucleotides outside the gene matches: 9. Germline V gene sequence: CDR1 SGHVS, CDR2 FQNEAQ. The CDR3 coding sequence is TGTGCCAGCAGCGCCCCTCTGGGGACAGACTATGGCTACACCTTC. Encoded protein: CASSAPLGTDYGYTF.

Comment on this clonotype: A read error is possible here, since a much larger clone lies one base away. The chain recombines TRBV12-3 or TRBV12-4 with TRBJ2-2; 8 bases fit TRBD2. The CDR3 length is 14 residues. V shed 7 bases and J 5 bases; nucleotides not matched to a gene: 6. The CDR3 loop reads CASTRGGPTGELFF. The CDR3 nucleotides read TGTGCCAGCACCCGGGGGGGCCCAACCGGGGAGCTGTTTTTT.

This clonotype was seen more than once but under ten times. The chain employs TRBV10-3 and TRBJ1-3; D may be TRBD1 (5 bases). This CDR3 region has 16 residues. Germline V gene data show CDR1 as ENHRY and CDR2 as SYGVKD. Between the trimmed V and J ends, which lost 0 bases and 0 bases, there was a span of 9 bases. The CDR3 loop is CAISESPGRSGNTIYF. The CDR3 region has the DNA TGTGCCATCAGTGAGTCCCCGGGACGCTCTGGAAACACCATATATTTT.

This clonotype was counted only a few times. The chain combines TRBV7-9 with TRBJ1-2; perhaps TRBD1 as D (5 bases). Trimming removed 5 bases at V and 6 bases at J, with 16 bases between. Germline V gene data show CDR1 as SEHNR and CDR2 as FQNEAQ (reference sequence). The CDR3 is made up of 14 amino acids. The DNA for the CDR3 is TGTGCCAGCAGCCCCGTGGGGGGGTTTGATGGCTACACCTTC. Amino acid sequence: CASSPVGGFDGYTF.

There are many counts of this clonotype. CDR3 residues: CASSDSGDPISNTF. The CDR3 bases are TGTGCCAGCAGCGACTCCGGGGACCCGATTAGCAACACCTTC. The rearrangement joins TRBV7-9 to TRBJ1-2, with a possible D match to TRBD1 (5 bases). CDR3 length: 14 residues. Germline V CDR1 and CDR2: SEHNR, FQNEAQ (reference sequence). Trimming shortened V by 5 bases and J by 12 bases, and 22 bases separated the two germline ends.

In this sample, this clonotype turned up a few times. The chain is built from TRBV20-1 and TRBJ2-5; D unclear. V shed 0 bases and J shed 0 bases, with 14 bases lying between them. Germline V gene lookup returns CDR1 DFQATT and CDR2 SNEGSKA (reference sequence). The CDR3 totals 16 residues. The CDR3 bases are TGCAGTGCTAGAGATGAGGACGAAGGAAACCAAGAGACCCAGTACTTC. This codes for CSARDEDEGNQETQYF.

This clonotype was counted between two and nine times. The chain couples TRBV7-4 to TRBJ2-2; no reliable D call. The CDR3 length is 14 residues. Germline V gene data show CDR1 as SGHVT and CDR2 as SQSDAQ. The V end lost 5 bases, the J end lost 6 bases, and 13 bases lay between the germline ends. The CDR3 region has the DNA TGTGCCAGCAGCGCTTCGGGTGGGGCCGGGGAGCTGTTTTTT. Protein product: CASSASGGAGELFF.

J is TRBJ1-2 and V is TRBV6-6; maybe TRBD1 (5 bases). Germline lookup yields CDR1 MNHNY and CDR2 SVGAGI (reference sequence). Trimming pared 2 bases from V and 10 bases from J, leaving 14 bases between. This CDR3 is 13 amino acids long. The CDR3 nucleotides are TGTGCCAGCAGTTACGGGACTGCAAATGACTACACCTTC. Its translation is CASSYGTANDYTF.

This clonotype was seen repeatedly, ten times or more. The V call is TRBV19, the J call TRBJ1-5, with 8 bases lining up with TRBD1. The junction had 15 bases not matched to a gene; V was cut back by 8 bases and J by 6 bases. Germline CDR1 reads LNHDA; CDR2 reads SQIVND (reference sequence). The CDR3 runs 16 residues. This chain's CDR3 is CASDDRGRLGGQPQHF. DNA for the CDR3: TGTGCCAGTGATGACAGGGGAAGACTTGGAGGTCAGCCCCAGCATTTT.

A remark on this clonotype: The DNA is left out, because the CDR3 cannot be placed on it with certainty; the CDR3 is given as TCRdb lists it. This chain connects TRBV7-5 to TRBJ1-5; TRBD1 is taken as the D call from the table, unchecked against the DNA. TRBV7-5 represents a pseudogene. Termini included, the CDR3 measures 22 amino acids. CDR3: CISVPEAHGSRRDRARNQAQHF.

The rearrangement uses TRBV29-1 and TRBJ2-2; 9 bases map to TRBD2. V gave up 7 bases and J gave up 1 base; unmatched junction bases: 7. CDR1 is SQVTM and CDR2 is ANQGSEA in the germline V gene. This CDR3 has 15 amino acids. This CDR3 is CSAVGGGVNTGELFF. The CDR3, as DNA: TGCAGCGCCGTGGGCGGGGGGGTGAACACCGGGGAGCTGTTTTTT.

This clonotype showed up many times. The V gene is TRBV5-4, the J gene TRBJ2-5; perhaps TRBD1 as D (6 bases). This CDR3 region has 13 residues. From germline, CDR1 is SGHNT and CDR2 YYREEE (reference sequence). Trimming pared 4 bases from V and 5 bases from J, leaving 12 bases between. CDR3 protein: CASSTTGSETQYF. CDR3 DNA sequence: TGTGCCAGCAGCACCACAGGGTCGGAGACCCAGTACTTC. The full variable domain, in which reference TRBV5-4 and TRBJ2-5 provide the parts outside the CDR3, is ETGVTQSPTHLIKTRGQQVTLRCSSQSGHNTVSWYQQALGQGPQFIFQYYREEENGRGNFPPRFSGLQFPNYSSELNVNALELDDSALYLCASSTTGSETQYFGPGTRLLVL.

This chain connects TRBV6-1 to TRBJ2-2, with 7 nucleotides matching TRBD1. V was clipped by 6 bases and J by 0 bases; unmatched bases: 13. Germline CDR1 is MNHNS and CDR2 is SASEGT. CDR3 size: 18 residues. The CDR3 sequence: CASRGLSGTATNTGELFF. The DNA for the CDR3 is TGTGCCAGCAGAGGGCTATCCGGGACAGCCACGAACACCGGGGAGCTGTTTTTT.

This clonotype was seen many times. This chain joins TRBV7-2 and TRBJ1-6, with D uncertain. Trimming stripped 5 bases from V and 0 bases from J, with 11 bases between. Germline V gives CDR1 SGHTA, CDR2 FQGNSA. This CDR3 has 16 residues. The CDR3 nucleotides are TGTGCCAGCAGCCAAGGTCGGAGCTCCTATAATTCACCCCTCCACTTT. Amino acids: CASSQGRSSYNSPLHF.

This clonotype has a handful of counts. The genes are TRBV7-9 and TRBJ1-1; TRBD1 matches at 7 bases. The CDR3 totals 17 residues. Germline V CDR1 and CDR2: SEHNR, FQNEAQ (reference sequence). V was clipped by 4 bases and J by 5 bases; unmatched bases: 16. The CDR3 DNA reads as TGTGCCAGCAGCTCCAGCACTGGTGGAGGGGGCAGTACTGAAGCTTTCTTT. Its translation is CASSSSTGGGGSTEAFF.

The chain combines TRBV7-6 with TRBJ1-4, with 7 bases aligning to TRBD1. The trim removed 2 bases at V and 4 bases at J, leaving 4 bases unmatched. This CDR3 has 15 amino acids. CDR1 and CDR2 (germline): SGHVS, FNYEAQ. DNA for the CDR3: TGTGCCAGCAGCTTACCGGGACAGTTTAATGAAAAACTGTTTTTT. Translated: CASSLPGQFNEKLFF.

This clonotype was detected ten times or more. The CDR3, as DNA: TGTGCCAGCAGCTTCTCAGGGGGCGTCACAGATACGCAGTATTTT. It yields the protein CASSFSGGVTDTQYF. V is TRBV7-6 and J is TRBJ2-3; TRBD1 agrees at 8 bases. Unmatched junction bases numbered 4, after V lost 3 bases and J lost 2 bases. Germline CDR1 and CDR2: SGHVS and FNYEAQ. This CDR3 has 15 residues.

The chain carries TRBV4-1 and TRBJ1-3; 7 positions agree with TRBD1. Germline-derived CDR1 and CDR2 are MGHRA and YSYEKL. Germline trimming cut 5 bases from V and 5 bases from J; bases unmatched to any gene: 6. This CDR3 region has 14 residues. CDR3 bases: TGCGCCAGCAGCTTACCGGGACAGAGAAACACCATATATTTT. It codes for CASSLPGQRNTIYF.

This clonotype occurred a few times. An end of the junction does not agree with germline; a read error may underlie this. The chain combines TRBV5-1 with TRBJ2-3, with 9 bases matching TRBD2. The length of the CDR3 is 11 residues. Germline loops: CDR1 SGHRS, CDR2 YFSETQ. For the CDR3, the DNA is TGCGCCAGCAGCTTGGGGACTAGCGTCTGTTTT. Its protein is CASSLGTSVCF.

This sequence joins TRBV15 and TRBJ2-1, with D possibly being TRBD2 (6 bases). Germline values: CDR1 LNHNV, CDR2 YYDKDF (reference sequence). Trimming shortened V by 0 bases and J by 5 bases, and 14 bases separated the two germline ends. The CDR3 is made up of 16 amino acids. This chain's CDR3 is CATSRDLGLRDNEQFF. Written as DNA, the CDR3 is TGTGCCACCAGCAGAGATTTGGGACTTCGCGACAATGAGCAGTTCTTC.

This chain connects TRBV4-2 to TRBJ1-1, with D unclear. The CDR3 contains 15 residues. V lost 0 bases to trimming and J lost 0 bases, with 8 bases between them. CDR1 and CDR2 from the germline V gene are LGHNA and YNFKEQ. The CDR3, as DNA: TGTGCCAGCAGCCAAGATAAGCCGGTGAACACTGAAGCTTTCTTT. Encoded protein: CASSQDKPVNTEAFF.